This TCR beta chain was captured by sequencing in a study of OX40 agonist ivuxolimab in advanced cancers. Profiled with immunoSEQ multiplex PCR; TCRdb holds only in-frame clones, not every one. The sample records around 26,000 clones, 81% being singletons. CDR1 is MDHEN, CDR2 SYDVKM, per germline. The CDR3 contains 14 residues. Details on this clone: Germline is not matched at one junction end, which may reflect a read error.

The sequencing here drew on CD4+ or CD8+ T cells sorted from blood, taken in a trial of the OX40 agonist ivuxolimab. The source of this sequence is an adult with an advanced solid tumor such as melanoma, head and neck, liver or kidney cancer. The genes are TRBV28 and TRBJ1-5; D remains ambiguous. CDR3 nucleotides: TGTGCCAGCAGATTATTAAATCGGAATCAGCCCCAGCATTTT. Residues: CASRLLNRNQPQHF.